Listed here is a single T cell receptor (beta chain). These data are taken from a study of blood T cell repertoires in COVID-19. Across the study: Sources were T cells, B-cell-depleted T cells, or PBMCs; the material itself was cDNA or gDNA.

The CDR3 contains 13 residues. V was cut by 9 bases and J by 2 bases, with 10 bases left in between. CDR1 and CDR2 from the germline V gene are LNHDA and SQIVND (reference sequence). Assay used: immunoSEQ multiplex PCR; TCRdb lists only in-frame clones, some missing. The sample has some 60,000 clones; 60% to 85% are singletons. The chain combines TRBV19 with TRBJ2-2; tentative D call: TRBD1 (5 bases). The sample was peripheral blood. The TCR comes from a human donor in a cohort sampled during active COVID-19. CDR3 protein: CASRTRNTGELFF. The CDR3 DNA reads TGTGCCAGCCGGACACGCAACACCGGGGAGCTGTTTTTT.